This T cell receptor (beta chain) appears in the sequencing data of a study of vaccination and CD4 T cells after COVID-19. In the study overall: Convalescent individuals numbered four females and six males, two being Hispanic.

Treatment of the sample: roughly ten-day PBMC culture with coronavirus spike peptide pools or control peptides (ViraFEST assay). Researchers used the Oncomine TCR Beta short-read assay to sequence DNA from cultured CD4+ T cells. TCRdb analysed the PCR reads with MiXCR anew, one entry per CDR3 protein. Among 9,000 to 15,000 distinct CDR3 sequences listed, 30% to 35% were seen once. The CDR3 is made up of 16 amino acids. V was trimmed by 1 base and J by 3 bases, leaving 14 bases between them. The germline V gene has CDR1 SGHAT and CDR2 FQNNGV. Remarks on this clonotype: Its antigen is still unknown.

This chain uses TRBV11-2 with TRBJ2-3, with D perhaps TRBD2 (6 bases). The source is a human donor who received a COVID-19 vaccine. Sequencing used CD4+ T cells from blood, cultured in vitro, obtained before SARS-CoV-2 vaccination. The DNA of the CDR3 is TGTGCCAGCAGCTTAGCTAGCGTCTGGGGTACAGATACGCAGTATTTT. Protein sequence: CASSLASVWGTDTQYF.